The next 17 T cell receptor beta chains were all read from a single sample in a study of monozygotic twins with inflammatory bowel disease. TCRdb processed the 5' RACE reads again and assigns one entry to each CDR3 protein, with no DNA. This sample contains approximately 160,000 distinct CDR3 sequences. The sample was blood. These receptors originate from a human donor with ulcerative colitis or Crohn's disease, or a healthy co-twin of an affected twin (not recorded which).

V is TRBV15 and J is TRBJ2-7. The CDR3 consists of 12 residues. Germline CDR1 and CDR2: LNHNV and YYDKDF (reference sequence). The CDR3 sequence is CATSRDFYEQYF.

CDR3 in amino acids: CASRRPGQYEQYF. The chain employs TRBV6-2 or TRBV6-3 and TRBJ2-7; TCRdb's D call, TRBD1, is unchecked because there is no DNA. CDR3 length: 13 residues. CDR1 and CDR2 (germline): MNHEY, SVGEGT.

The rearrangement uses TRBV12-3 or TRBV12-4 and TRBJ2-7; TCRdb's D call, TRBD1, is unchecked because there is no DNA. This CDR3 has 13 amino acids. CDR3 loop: CASSPDRIYEQYF.

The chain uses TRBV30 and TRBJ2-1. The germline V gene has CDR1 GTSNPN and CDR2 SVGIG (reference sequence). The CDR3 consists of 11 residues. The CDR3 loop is CAWSERYEQFF.

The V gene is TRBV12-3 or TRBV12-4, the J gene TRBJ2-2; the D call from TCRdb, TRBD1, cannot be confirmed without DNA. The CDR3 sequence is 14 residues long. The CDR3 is CASRSSGFTGELFF.

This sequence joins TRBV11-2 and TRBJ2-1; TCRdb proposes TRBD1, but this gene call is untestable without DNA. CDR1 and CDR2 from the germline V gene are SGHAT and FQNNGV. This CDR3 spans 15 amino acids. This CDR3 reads CASSPGTGGIYEQFF.

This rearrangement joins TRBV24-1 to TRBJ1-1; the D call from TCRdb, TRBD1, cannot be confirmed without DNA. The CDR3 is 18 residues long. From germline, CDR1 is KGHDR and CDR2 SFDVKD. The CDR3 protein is CATSDSPQKTGVNTEAFF.

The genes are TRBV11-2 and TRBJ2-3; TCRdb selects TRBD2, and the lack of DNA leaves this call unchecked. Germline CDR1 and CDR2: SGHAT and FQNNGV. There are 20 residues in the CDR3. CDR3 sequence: CASSFVLAGGLGRYTDTQYF.

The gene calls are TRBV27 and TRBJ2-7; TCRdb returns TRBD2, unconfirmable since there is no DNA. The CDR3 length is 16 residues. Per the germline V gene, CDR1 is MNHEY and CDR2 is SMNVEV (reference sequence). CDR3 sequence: CASSLPSGTEPYEQYF.

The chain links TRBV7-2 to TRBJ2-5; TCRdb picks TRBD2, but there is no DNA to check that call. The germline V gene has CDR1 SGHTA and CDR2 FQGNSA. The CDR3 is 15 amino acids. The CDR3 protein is CASSLRTSGEETQYF. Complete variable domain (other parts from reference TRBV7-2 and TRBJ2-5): GAGVSQSPSNKVTEKGKDVELRCDPISGHTALYWYRQSLGQGLEFLIYFQGNSAPDKSGLPSDRFSAERTGGSVSTLTIQRTQQEDSAVYLCASSLRTSGEETQYFGPGTRLLVL.

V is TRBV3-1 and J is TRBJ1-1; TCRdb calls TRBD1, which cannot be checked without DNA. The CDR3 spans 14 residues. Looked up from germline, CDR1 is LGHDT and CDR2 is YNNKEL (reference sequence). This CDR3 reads CASSQGGTASEAFF.

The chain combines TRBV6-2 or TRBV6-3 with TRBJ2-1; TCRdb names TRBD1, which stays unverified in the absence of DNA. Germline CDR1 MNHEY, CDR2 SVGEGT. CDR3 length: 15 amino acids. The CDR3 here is CASSLLIGGGNEQFF.

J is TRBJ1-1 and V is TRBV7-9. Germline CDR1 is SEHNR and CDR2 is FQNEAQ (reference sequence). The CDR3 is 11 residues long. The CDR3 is CASSLADRLTF.

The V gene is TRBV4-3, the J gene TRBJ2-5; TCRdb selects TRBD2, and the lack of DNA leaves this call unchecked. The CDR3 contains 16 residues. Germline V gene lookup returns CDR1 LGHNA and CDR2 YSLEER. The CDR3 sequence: CASSQVPSGSMGTQYF.

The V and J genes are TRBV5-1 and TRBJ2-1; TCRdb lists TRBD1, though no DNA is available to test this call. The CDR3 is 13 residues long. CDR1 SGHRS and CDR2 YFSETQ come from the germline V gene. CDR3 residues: CASGSTLSDEQFF.

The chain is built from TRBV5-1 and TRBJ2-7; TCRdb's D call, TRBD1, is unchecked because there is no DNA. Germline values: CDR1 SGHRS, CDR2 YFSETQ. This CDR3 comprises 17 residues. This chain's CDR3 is CASSLATGGLSSYEQYF.

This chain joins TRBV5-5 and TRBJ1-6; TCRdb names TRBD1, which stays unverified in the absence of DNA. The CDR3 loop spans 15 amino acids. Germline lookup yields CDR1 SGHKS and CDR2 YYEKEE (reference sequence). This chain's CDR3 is CASSLAAGMGSPLHF.